One sample yielded the 21 T cell receptor beta chains listed below, sequenced in a study of early T cells in non-severe SARS-CoV-2 infection. TCRdb recomputed calls from the 5' RACE reads with MiXCR, one row per CDR3 protein. There are 100,000 or so distinct CDR3 sequences in the sample; 13% occur only once, and 6.2% lies in the top ten. Sequenced material: whole blood. The receptors stem from an adult who was a healthcare worker with PCR-confirmed SARS-CoV-2 infection or an uninfected control (not recorded which).

This clonotype occurred many times. In DNA form, the CDR3 reads TGTGCCGCCACGGGACAGACCCGAGGAAACACCATATATTTT. Its translation is CAATGQTRGNTIYF. J is TRBJ1-3 and V is TRBV10-3, with TRBD1 matching over 7 bases. V gave up 11 bases and J gave up 4 bases; unmatched junction bases: 11. Germline CDR1 ENHRY, CDR2 SYGVKD. CDR3 length: 14 residues.

The J gene is TRBJ1-4, the V gene TRBV7-9, with D perhaps matching TRBD1 (5 bases). Germline V CDR1 and CDR2: SEHNR, FQNEAQ (reference sequence). CDR3 length: 17 amino acids. V gave up 7 bases and J gave up 0 bases, with 18 bases separating them. The DNA of the CDR3 is TGTGCCAGCACCCATTCCGGTGGGGGGGCAACTAATGAAAAACTGTTTTTT. Its protein product is CASTHSGGGATNEKLFF.

This clonotype was counted ten times or more. The chain is built from TRBV28 and TRBJ2-7; 10 positions match TRBD2. Germline V lookup: CDR1 MDHEN, CDR2 SYDVKM. The CDR3 is made up of 15 amino acids. The J segment lost 4 bases and the V segment lost 6 bases, leaving 9 bases of the junction unmatched. CDR3 nucleotides: TGTGCCAGCAGAGCTCAAGCGGGGGGGGAATACGAGCAGTACTTC. Protein product: CASRAQAGGEYEQYF.

This rearrangement joins TRBV28 to TRBJ2-1, with D possibly being TRBD2 (6 bases). The germline V gene has CDR1 MDHEN and CDR2 SYDVKM. The ends were cut back, 1 base at V and 2 bases at J, with 12 bases in the middle. CDR3 length: 16 amino acids. The CDR3 spells CASSLYTGAPYNEQFF. The CDR3 coding sequence is TGTGCCAGCAGTTTATACACGGGAGCCCCCTACAATGAGCAGTTCTTC.

The chain has TRBV12-3 or TRBV12-4 and TRBJ2-5; a possible D gene is TRBD2 (5 bases). The CDR3 is made up of 15 amino acids. V gave up 7 bases and J gave up 4 bases, with 19 bases separating them. For the CDR3, the DNA is TGTGCCAGCACCCCAAGAGGGAGTGGGAGAGAGACCCAGTACTTC. This sequence encodes CASTPRGSGRETQYF.

This clonotype was picked up a small number of times. This chain uses TRBV29-1 with TRBJ2-7; possibly TRBD1 for D (6 bases). Looked up from germline, CDR1 is SQVTM and CDR2 is ANQGSEA. The CDR3 totals 14 residues. With 7 bases removed from V and 0 bases from J, the gap between germline ends came to 16 bases. CDR3 in amino acids: CSASLGGSSYEQYF. The CDR3 DNA reads TGCAGCGCATCCTTAGGGGGAAGCTCCTACGAGCAGTACTTC.

J is TRBJ1-1 and V is TRBV20-1, with TRBD1 identical over 7 bases. CDR1 DFQATT and CDR2 SNEGSKA come from the germline V gene (reference sequence). There are 14 residues in the CDR3. J was trimmed by 3 bases and V by 1 base; bases with no gene match: 5. CDR3: CSARGTDRDTEAFF. In nucleotides, the CDR3 is TGCAGTGCTAGAGGGACAGACAGGGACACTGAAGCTTTCTTT.

This clonotype was seen a handful of times. The chain links TRBV7-8 to TRBJ1-1, with unresolved D. This CDR3 has 13 residues. CDR1 SGHVS and CDR2 FQNEAQ come from the germline V gene. V lost 8 bases and J lost 0, with 10 bases in between. The CDR3 sequence is CASRREMNTEAFF. The DNA of the CDR3 is TGTGCCAGCCGCCGGGAAATGAACACTGAAGCTTTCTTT.

V usage is TRBV2 and J usage is TRBJ2-2; possible D gene TRBD2, 5 bases. The V gene's germline CDR1 is SNHLY and CDR2 FYNNEI. This CDR3 region has 13 residues. Deletions cut 4 bases from V and 6 bases from J, with 9 bases between. CDR3 in DNA: TGTGCCAGCAGTGTCGCTAGCCCCGGGGAGCTGTTTTTT. Translation: CASSVASPGELFF.

Only a few counts were recorded for this clonotype. The CDR3 here is CASSQGVYEQYF. As DNA, the CDR3 is TGTGCCAGCAGCCAAGGCGTGTACGAGCAGTACTTC. The V call is TRBV4-2, the J call TRBJ2-7; D gene unclear. Germline assignment: CDR1 LGHNA and CDR2 YNFKEQ. The CDR3 is made up of 12 amino acids. V was trimmed by 1 base and J by 4 bases, leaving 5 bases between them.

This clonotype was counted at least ten times. This sequence joins TRBV5-6 and TRBJ2-1, with D possibly being TRBD2 (6 bases). The CDR3 has 16 residues. The germline V and J ends were trimmed by 4 bases and 2 bases, with 16 bases remaining between them. Germline CDR1 and CDR2: SGHDT and YYEEEE. The CDR3 DNA reads as TGTGCCAGCAGCCCAGGCACTAGCTTACCCTACAATGAGCAGTTCTTC. Translated: CASSPGTSLPYNEQFF.

The genes are TRBV27 and TRBJ2-7, with D uncertain. Germline V gene sequence: CDR1 MNHEY, CDR2 SMNVEV (reference sequence). V shed 4 bases and J shed 0 bases, with 16 bases lying between them. The length of the CDR3 is 16 residues. The DNA for the CDR3 is TGTGCCAGCAGTTCTTCCCTCGCCCAGCTCTCCTACGAGCAGTACTTC. It is translated as CASSSSLAQLSYEQYF.

J is TRBJ2-1 and V is TRBV5-1; TRBD1 agrees at 9 bases. CDR1 SGHRS and CDR2 YFSETQ come from the germline V gene. The V gene end was trimmed by 6 bases and the J gene end by 6 bases; junction bases not matched to a gene: 10. The CDR3 is 15 residues long. The CDR3 region has the DNA TGCGCCAGCACCCTAGGGACAGGGAAGACCAATGAGCAGTTCTTC. Its protein is CASTLGTGKTNEQFF.

This clonotype has a count of ten or more. The chain is built from TRBV10-2 and TRBJ2-5, with D hard to call. The CDR3 is 14 amino acids. The V gene lost 3 bases and the J gene lost 0 bases, with 8 bases spanning the gap. Per the germline V gene, CDR1 is WSHSY and CDR2 is SAAADI. CDR3 sequence (DNA): TGCGCCAGCAGTGACCGGACCAACCAAGAGACCCAGTACTTC. Translation gives CASSDRTNQETQYF.

The chain employs TRBV12-3 or TRBV12-4 and TRBJ2-3, with a possible D match to TRBD2 (5 bases). CDR3 length: 14 residues. Trimming took off 1 base at V and 3 bases at J, with 8 bases between the two ends. The CDR3 bases are TGTGCCAGCAGTTTAGACGGGATAACAGATACGCAGTATTTT. Its protein is CASSLDGITDTQYF.

The chain uses TRBV10-3 and TRBJ1-2, with a tentative D call TRBD1 (5 bases). Germline assignment: CDR1 ENHRY and CDR2 SYGVKD. This CDR3 is built from 15 residues. V lost 2 bases and J 6 bases, leaving 16 bases between the germline ends. In DNA, the CDR3 is TGTGCCATCAGTGAGGGGGGGAAGGCCTACGATGGCTACACCTTC. Protein sequence: CAISEGGKAYDGYTF.

This clonotype was detected a few times. This chain uses TRBV30 with TRBJ1-4, with D unresolved. The CDR3 has 11 amino acids. V was shortened by 2 bases and J by 5 bases, with 3 bases between the two germline ends. CDR1 and CDR2 from the germline V gene are GTSNPN and SVGIG (reference sequence). CDR3 loop: CAWSRNEKLFF. CDR3 nucleotide sequence: TGTGCCTGGAGTCGGAATGAAAAACTGTTTTTT.

The chain joins TRBV24-1 to TRBJ2-7, with 7 bases aligning to TRBD1. Germline V gene data show CDR1 as KGHDR and CDR2 as SFDVKD. CDR3 length equals 15 residues. Trimming at V came to 2 bases and at J to 5 bases, leaving 8 bases not matched to a gene. The CDR3: CATSDSRTGVHEQYF. The CDR3 coding sequence is TGTGCCACCAGTGATTCGCGGACAGGTGTCCACGAGCAGTACTTC.

In this sample, this clonotype turned up a few times. The V call is TRBV19, the J call TRBJ2-1; 9 positions agree with TRBD1. The germline gives CDR1 LNHDA, CDR2 SQIVND (reference sequence). V was pared by 6 bases and J by 7 bases, with 10 bases of the junction left unmatched. The CDR3 runs 15 residues. Here the CDR3 DNA reads TGTGCCAGTAGAGAAACAGGGGGCGCCTGGAATGAGCAGTTCTTC. It yields the protein CASRETGGAWNEQFF.

The chain employs TRBV5-1 and TRBJ2-3; 10 bases map to TRBD2. V dropped 3 bases and J dropped 3; count of bases not matched to a gene: 1. The CDR3 sequence is 14 residues long. CDR1 and CDR2 (germline): SGHRS, YFSETQ. CDR3 region: CASSWGLATDTQYF. CDR3 coding DNA: TGCGCCAGCAGCTGGGGACTAGCGACAGATACGCAGTATTTT. The entire variable domain, with the rest obtained from reference TRBV5-1 and TRBJ2-3, is as follows: KAGVTQTPRYLIKTRGQQVTLSCSPISGHRSVSWYQQTPGQGLQFLFEYFSETQRNKGNFPGRFSGRQFSNSRSEMNVSTLELGDSALYLCASSWGLATDTQYFGPGTRLTVL.

The chain joins TRBV6-1 to TRBJ1-3; D ambiguous. Germline V lookup: CDR1 MNHNS, CDR2 SASEGT. The V gene lost 8 bases and the J gene lost 7 bases, with 12 bases spanning the gap. The CDR3 covers 12 residues. CDR3 nucleotide sequence: TGTGCCAGCGGGAGGACCCCGAACACCATATATTTT. Encoded protein: CASGRTPNTIYF.